The clone carrying this T cell receptor beta chain has only a few counts. The sample is drawn from a study of patients and donors after allogeneic stem cell transplantation. MiXCR, applied by TCRdb to the RT-PCR reads, yields one record per CDR3 protein. Among around 25,000 distinct CDR3 sequences listed, roughly two fifths were seen once. The CDR3 has 14 amino acids. V lost 2 bases, J lost 5 bases, and 2 bases stayed unmatched. The chain is built from TRBV12-3 or TRBV12-4 and TRBJ2-2; 7 bases fit TRBD1. Sequencing was performed on blood, either unsorted or a sorted T cell fraction (not recorded which). The clonotype comes from a human donor who was either an allogeneic HSCT recipient or a stem cell or donor lymphocyte infusion donor (not recorded which). It is not recorded whose cells these are; they may come from a transplant donor. In nucleotides, the CDR3 is TGTGCCAGCAGTTTACAACAGGGGACCGGGGAGCTGTTTTTT. Its protein is CASSLQQGTGELFF.